The 15 T cell receptor beta chains below all came from one sample that was sequenced in a study of OX40 agonist ivuxolimab in advanced cancers. Clones were read by immunoSEQ multiplex PCR, and TCRdb kept only the in-frame ones, dropping some. The sample contains about 60,000 clones, about 86% of which appear only once. The material was CD4+ or CD8+ T cells sorted from blood, obtained in a trial of the OX40 agonist ivuxolimab. The receptors stem from an adult with an advanced solid tumor such as melanoma, head and neck, liver or kidney cancer.

The CDR3 reads CASSRGGSEEKLFF. In DNA, the CDR3 is TGCGCCAGCAGCCGAGGGGGAAGTGAGGAAAAACTGTTTTTT. This chain connects TRBV5-1 to TRBJ1-4; D may be TRBD1 (6 bases). V lost 4 bases and J 8 bases, leaving 15 bases between the germline ends. This CDR3 has 14 residues. The V gene's germline CDR1 is SGHRS and CDR2 YFSETQ.

The chain combines TRBV19 with TRBJ1-5; no reliable D call. The germline CDR1 and CDR2 sequences are LNHDA and SQIVND (reference sequence). CDR3 size: 11 residues. V was trimmed by 3 bases and J by 11 bases, leaving 8 bases between them. The DNA for the CDR3 is TGTGCCAGTAGTATGGGAGCGTCCCAGCATTTT. Encoded protein: CASSMGASQHF.

The rearrangement joins TRBV7-9 to TRBJ1-2, with D maybe TRBD1 (5 bases). V gave up 6 bases and J gave up 5 bases, with 16 bases separating them. The germline V gene encodes CDR1 SEHNR and CDR2 FQNEAQ (reference sequence). CDR3 length equals 14 residues. DNA for the CDR3: TGTGCCAGCAGGCGGTCAGGGACCGGTTATGGCTACACCTTC. Its protein product is CASRRSGTGYGYTF.

The chain links TRBV18 to TRBJ2-7; maybe TRBD2 (6 bases). This CDR3 comprises 15 residues. Germline V CDR1 and CDR2: KGHSH, LQKENI. Trimming shortened V by 2 bases and J by 3 bases, and 14 bases separated the two germline ends. Here the CDR3 reads CASSPTAGGRYEQYF. CDR3 bases: TGTGCCAGCTCACCAACAGCCGGAGGGCGCTACGAGCAGTACTTC.

This clone was seen many times. The V and J genes are TRBV29-1 and TRBJ1-2; 9 bases line up with TRBD1. Germline trimming cut 4 bases from V and 9 bases from J; bases unmatched to any gene: 12. There are 14 residues in the CDR3. In germline, CDR1 is SQVTM, CDR2 ANQGSEA. CDR3: CSVGGSGTGYSYTF. CDR3 in DNA: TGCAGCGTTGGAGGCTCCGGGACAGGGTATAGCTACACCTTC. Combining the CDR3 with reference TRBV29-1 and TRBJ1-2 gives the whole variable domain SAVISQKPSRDICQRGTSLTIQCQVDSQVTMMFWYRQQPGQSLTLIATANQGSEATYESGFVIDKFPISRPNLTFSTLTVSNMSPEDSSIYLCSVGGSGTGYSYTFGSGTRLTVV.

The CDR3 loop is CASSPSVSGLEQPQHF. The CDR3, as DNA: TGTGCCAGCAGCCCAAGTGTTTCAGGGTTGGAACAGCCCCAGCATTTT. The chain is built from TRBV7-2 and TRBJ1-5; D perhaps matches TRBD1 (5 bases). CDR1 and CDR2 (germline): SGHTA, FQGNSA. There are 16 residues in the CDR3. Trimming took off 5 bases at V and 7 bases at J, with 21 bases between the two ends.

The rearrangement uses TRBV6-5 and TRBJ1-1; 9 nucleotides line up with TRBD1. This CDR3 has 15 residues. After removal of 2 bases from V and 1 base from J, the junction contained 2 bases not matched to a gene. Germline assignment: CDR1 MNHEY and CDR2 SVGAGI. The CDR3 DNA reads as TGTGCCAGCAGTTACGGGACAGGGACGAACACTGAAGCTTTCTTT. It yields the protein CASSYGTGTNTEAFF.

The chain joins TRBV10-3 to TRBJ2-3; TRBD2 agrees at 10 bases. The CDR3 runs 14 residues. The junction had 4 bases not matched to a gene; V was cut back by 10 bases and J by 0 bases. Germline lookup yields CDR1 ENHRY and CDR2 SYGVKD. The CDR3 is CATSGGASTDTQYF. DNA for the CDR3: TGTGCCACGAGCGGGGGGGCTAGCACAGATACGCAGTATTTT.

V and J are TRBV10-3 and TRBJ2-3; tentative D call: TRBD2 (5 bases). The CDR3 runs 13 residues. With 7 bases removed from V and 1 base from J, the gap between germline ends came to 9 bases. Germline V lookup: CDR1 ENHRY, CDR2 SYGVKD. The CDR3 region is CAINSVGTDTQYF. The CDR3 DNA follows: TGTGCCATCAATAGCGTTGGCACAGATACGCAGTATTTT.

V and J are TRBV2 and TRBJ2-3, with D possibly being TRBD1 (6 bases). The CDR3 consists of 14 residues. Germline assignment: CDR1 SNHLY and CDR2 FYNNEI. Trimming cost V 7 bases and J 2 bases, with 13 bases left between them. This chain's CDR3 is CASTEAGATDTQYF. The CDR3 DNA reads TGTGCCAGCACGGAGGCAGGGGCCACAGATACGCAGTATTTT. Filled out from reference TRBV2 and TRBJ2-3, the complete variable domain reads EPEVTQTPSHQVTQMGQEVILRCVPISNHLYFYWYRQILGQKVEFLVSFYNNEISEKSEIFDDQFSVERPDGSNFTLKIRSTKLEDSAMYFCASTEAGATDTQYFGPGTRLTVL.

The chain couples TRBV30 to TRBJ1-2; D is uncertain. Germline V lookup: CDR1 GTSNPN, CDR2 SVGIG (reference sequence). Trimming took 0 bases from V and 6 from J, leaving 11 bases between them. This CDR3 contains 13 residues. Written as DNA, the CDR3 is TGTGCCTGGAGTGTCCGGCTGGGGAATGGCTACACCTTC. This translates into CAWSVRLGNGYTF.

V and J are TRBV27 and TRBJ2-5; D not certain. The V gene lost 6 bases and the J gene lost 2 bases, with 16 bases spanning the gap. This CDR3 has 15 amino acids. Germline lookup yields CDR1 MNHEY and CDR2 SMNVEV (reference sequence). CDR3 region: CASSRVSVPQETQYF. The DNA of the CDR3 is TGTGCCAGCAGCCGAGTTTCGGTCCCACAAGAGACCCAGTACTTC.

The chain employs TRBV19 and TRBJ1-5, with 8 positions matching TRBD1. Germline loops: CDR1 LNHDA, CDR2 SQIVND (reference sequence). V shed 9 bases, J shed 6 bases, and the junction held 13 bases outside the gene matches. The CDR3 contains 15 residues. The CDR3 reads CASRLFSGGGQPQHF. The CDR3 bases are TGTGCCAGCCGGCTCTTCTCAGGGGGCGGTCAGCCCCAGCATTTT.

The chain has TRBV10-1 and TRBJ1-4, with TRBD1 matching 8 bases. Per the germline V gene, CDR1 is WNHNN and CDR2 is SYGVQD (reference sequence). CDR3 length: 15 residues. V lost 2 bases to trimming and J lost 1 base; unmatched junction nucleotides: 0. CDR3 residues: CASSEGQGTNEKLFF. The CDR3 DNA reads as TGCGCCAGCAGTGAGGGACAGGGAACTAATGAAAAACTGTTTTTT.

The chain employs TRBV5-1 and TRBJ1-1, with TRBD1 as a possible D gene (5 bases). V was shortened by 4 bases and J by 3 bases, with 22 bases between the two germline ends. In germline, CDR1 is SGHRS, CDR2 YFSETQ. The CDR3 sequence is 17 residues long. The CDR3 loop reads CASSSGLGPKADTEAFF. CDR3 DNA: TGCGCCAGCAGCAGCGGCTTGGGACCGAAGGCCGACACTGAAGCTTTCTTT.